Below are 2 T cell receptor beta chains sequenced from a single sample in a study of regulatory T cells in long-lasting Graves disease. Regarding time point: persistent/refractory GD, antithyroid drugs over 5 years with positive TRAb. PBMC RNA was the source of the TCR library. CDR3-region Arm-PCR and iRepertoire HTBI primers produced the TCR beta libraries. TCRdb itself ran the multiplex PCR reads through MiXCR, one entry per CDR3 protein. This sample has roughly 300,000 distinct CDR3 sequences; about 20% occur once, and the top ten carry 29%. The material sequenced was peripheral blood mononuclear cells (PBMCs), taken when the disease was refractory, from a patient treated with antithyroid drugs. Receptors were obtained from a female donor with Graves disease.

This clonotype showed up many times. DNA for the CDR3: TGTGCCAGCAGCTTATACCCAGCTTCCTCTGGGGCCAACGTCCTGACTTTC. Protein: CASSLYPASSGANVLTF. The chain carries TRBV11-2 and TRBJ2-6; D is ambiguous. Per germline, CDR1 SGHAT and CDR2 FQNNGV. Trimming pared 2 bases from V and 0 bases from J, leaving 11 bases between. The CDR3 length is 17 residues.

This clonotype appeared many times. The chain links TRBV6-5 to TRBJ1-1, with unresolved D. This CDR3 is 13 amino acids long. V was clipped by 4 bases and J by 1 base, with 7 bases between them. Germline V gene sequence: CDR1 MNHEY, CDR2 SVGAGI. CDR3 protein: CASSSMGNTEAFF. CDR3 nucleotides: TGTGCCAGCAGTTCTATGGGGAACACTGAAGCTTTCTTT.